This passage covers 23 T cell receptor beta chains from one sample sequenced in a study of T cell repertoires in cytomegalovirus infection. The antigens for these receptors are not known. TCRdb called the reads again in MiXCR, with one record for every CDR3 protein. The sample holds around 900,000 distinct CDR3 sequences; around a third are singletons and the top ten take about 14%. The input for sequencing was cultured CD8+ T cells from PBMCs, taken from culture after CMV antigen stimulation. All receptors derive from a human donor in good health (CMV status not recorded). Some clones in this sample may be carry-over from other donors' samples.

This clonotype was seen repeatedly, ten times or more. This chain joins TRBV7-9 and TRBJ1-4; D is undetermined. This CDR3 spans 15 amino acids. Deletions cut 6 bases from V and 8 bases from J, with 19 bases between. The V gene's germline CDR1 is SEHNR and CDR2 FQNEAQ (reference sequence). CDR3 sequence reads: CASRNGPSDVEKLFF. The CDR3 DNA reads TGTGCCAGCAGGAACGGGCCCTCGGACGTCGAAAAACTGTTTTTT.

The sample holds many counts of this clonotype. V is TRBV7-2 and J is TRBJ2-2; 7 bases fit TRBD1. This CDR3 comprises 14 residues. The germline V gene has CDR1 SGHTA and CDR2 FQGNSA. V trimming: 5 bases; J trimming: 5 bases; junction bases outside the gene matches: 5. The CDR3 loop reads CASSITGVTGELFF. The CDR3 bases are TGTGCCAGCAGCATTACAGGGGTGACCGGGGAGCTGTTTTTT.

The chain combines TRBV19 with TRBJ1-2; D gene uncertain. Germline V lookup: CDR1 LNHDA, CDR2 SQIVND (reference sequence). The CDR3 is made up of 14 amino acids. V gave up 10 bases and J gave up 5 bases, with 20 bases separating them. In nucleotides, the CDR3 is TGTGCCACAATCCGTCCGGGAACCGGTTATGGCTACACCTTC. This sequence encodes CATIRPGTGYGYTF.

The chain uses TRBV10-3 and TRBJ2-2; perhaps TRBD2 as D (7 bases). The CDR3 contains 17 residues. V dropped 6 bases and J dropped 4 bases, with 21 bases sitting between them. Germline loops: CDR1 ENHRY, CDR2 SYGVKD. The CDR3 loop reads CAIRTGGPGGGTGELFF. CDR3 nucleotide sequence: TGTGCCATCAGGACGGGGGGTCCCGGGGGCGGCACCGGGGAGCTGTTTTTT.

The J gene is TRBJ1-1, the V gene TRBV6-1; D gene unclear. Germline-derived CDR1 and CDR2 are MNHNS and SASEGT. Deletions cut 6 bases from V and 4 bases from J, with 9 bases between. The CDR3 totals 12 residues. CDR3 in amino acids: CASRGFGTEAFF. The CDR3 nucleotides are TGTGCCAGCAGGGGTTTCGGCACTGAAGCTTTCTTT.

In this sample, this clonotype turned up once. CDR3 nucleotide sequence: TGTGCCAGCAGTTATGCCCCCGGAAGATCGGACACCGGGGAGCTGTTTTTT. Translating gives CASSYAPGRSDTGELFF. This rearrangement joins TRBV6-2 or TRBV6-3 to TRBJ2-2; D remains unclear. V gave up 3 bases and J gave up 3 bases, with 17 bases separating them. The CDR3 totals 17 residues. Germline lookup yields CDR1 MNHEY and CDR2 SVGEGT.

This chain uses TRBV15 with TRBJ2-5, with D perhaps being TRBD1 or TRBD2 (5 bases each). Deletions cut 5 bases from V and 0 bases from J, with 10 bases between. CDR3 length: 14 amino acids. Germline V gene sequence: CDR1 LNHNV, CDR2 YYDKDF (reference sequence). CDR3 residues: CATSQEGYQETQYF. CDR3 DNA sequence: TGTGCCACCAGCCAAGAGGGGTACCAAGAGACCCAGTACTTC. Full variable domain (missing parts from reference TRBV15 and TRBJ2-5): DAMVIQNPRYQVTQFGKPVTLSCSQTLNHNVMYWYQQKSSQAPKLLFHYYDKDFNNEADTPDNFQSRRPNTSFCFLDIRSPGLGDTAMYLCATSQEGYQETQYFGPGTRLLVL.

The chain combines TRBV19 with TRBJ2-5; the D gene could be TRBD1 or TRBD2 (6 bases each). This CDR3 is 17 amino acids long. V lost 3 bases and J lost 5, with 22 bases in between. Per germline, CDR1 LNHDA and CDR2 SQIVND (reference sequence). CDR3 coding DNA: TGTGCCAGTAGTATGGCACTAGGAGGGGGTATACGGGAGACCCAGTACTTC. The encoded protein is CASSMALGGGIRETQYF.

There are a few counts of this clonotype. The chain has TRBV4-1 and TRBJ2-7; possibly TRBD1 for D (7 bases). From germline, CDR1 is MGHRA and CDR2 YSYEKL. V gave up 0 bases and J gave up 7 bases, with 16 bases separating them. The length of the CDR3 is 15 residues. The CDR3 DNA follows: TGCGCCAGCAGCCAAGAATACAGGGGACTGGGGGAGCAGTACTTC. It specifies CASSQEYRGLGEQYF.

This clonotype was found many times. This rearrangement joins TRBV27 to TRBJ1-1; a possible D gene is TRBD1 (5 bases). The CDR3 is 14 amino acids. Trimming took off 4 bases at V and 4 bases at J, with 13 bases between the two ends. The germline gives CDR1 MNHEY, CDR2 SMNVEV (reference sequence). For the CDR3, the DNA is TGTGCCAGCAGTTCCGGGGGGGGGGGCACTGAAGCTTTCTTT. Residues: CASSSGGGGTEAFF.

This clonotype was seen ten or more times. The rearrangement links TRBV11-3 to TRBJ2-6, with 8 positions matching TRBD1. CDR3 length: 15 residues. CDR1 is SGHNT and CDR2 is YENEEA in the germline V gene. Unmatched junction bases numbered 2, after V lost 5 bases and J lost 2 bases. In DNA form, the CDR3 reads TGTGCCAGCAGCCCGACAGGGGCTGGGGCCAACGTCCTGACTTTC. Translation gives CASSPTGAGANVLTF.

This clonotype was recorded a few times. The chain recombines TRBV6-7 with TRBJ1-3, with D hard to call. TRBV6-7 is flagged as an ORF with uncertain function. The CDR3 covers 14 residues. The V end lost 2 bases, the J end lost 4 bases, and 9 bases lay between the germline ends. The CDR3 sequence: CASSYKGPGNTIYF. CDR3 bases: TGTGCCAGCAGTTACAAGGGTCCGGGAAACACCATATATTTT.

This chain uses TRBV6-1 with TRBJ2-1; D is ambiguous. Trimming cost V 1 base and J 0 bases, with 7 bases left between them. Germline V gene data show CDR1 as MNHNS and CDR2 as SASEGT. The CDR3 has 15 amino acids. The DNA for the CDR3 is TGTGCCAGCAGTGAAGTAGCTAGCTCCTACAATGAGCAGTTCTTC. Amino acid sequence: CASSEVASSYNEQFF.

This clonotype was seen a few times. One end of the junction does not line up with germline, which may come from a read error. This chain uses TRBV7-7 with TRBJ2-2, with D unresolved. Germline V gene lookup returns CDR1 SSHAT and CDR2 FNYEAQ (reference sequence). The CDR3 totals 17 residues. The CDR3 DNA reads TGTGCTAGCAGCCCTACCCCCGGAGAACTGAACACCGGGGAGCTGTTTTTT. Its protein is CASSPTPGELNTGELFF.

This clonotype was detected a few times. The rearrangement uses TRBV15 and TRBJ2-5; D remains ambiguous. The V end lost 3 bases, the J end lost 1 base, and 6 bases lay between the germline ends. There are 13 residues in the CDR3. CDR1 is LNHNV, CDR2 YYDKDF, per germline (reference sequence). CDR3 in amino acids: CATSRRSQETQYF. The DNA of the CDR3 is TGTGCCACCAGCAGGAGGTCCCAAGAGACCCAGTACTTC.

The gene calls are TRBV19 and TRBJ1-3; D unresolved. Looked up from germline, CDR1 is LNHDA and CDR2 is SQIVND (reference sequence). The V end was cut by 8 bases, the J end by 8 bases, with 10 bases between. The CDR3 is 11 amino acids. The DNA for the CDR3 is TGTGCCAGTCCTTCCCGGTACACCATATATTTT. Translated, it gives CASPSRYTIYF.

The CDR3 coding sequence is TGTGCCAGCAGCACAGGGGGCCACAATCAGCCCCAGTATTTT. Its protein is CASSTGGHNQPQYF. The rearrangement joins TRBV7-3 to TRBJ1-5; 9 nucleotides match TRBD1. TRBJ2-3 explains the end of the DNA better; the J call may be wrong. Germline V gene sequence: CDR1 SGHTA, CDR2 FQGTGA. The CDR3 has 14 amino acids.

The CDR3 is CASSFPGGAFGYTF. The CDR3 DNA reads TGTGCCAGCAGTTTTCCAGGGGGCGCGTTTGGCTACACCTTC. The chain recombines TRBV6-2 or TRBV6-3 with TRBJ1-2; 8 bases map to TRBD1. Germline V gene lookup returns CDR1 MNHEY and CDR2 SVGEGT. V lost 4 bases to trimming and J lost 7 bases; unmatched junction nucleotides: 8. The CDR3 length is 14 residues.

The V and J genes are TRBV28 and TRBJ1-5, with TRBD1 matching 8 bases. CDR3 length: 16 amino acids. The trim removed 8 bases at V and 4 bases at J, leaving 13 bases unmatched. Germline V gene lookup returns CDR1 MDHEN and CDR2 SYDVKM. CDR3 loop: CASSKTGTGVNQPQHF. DNA for the CDR3: TGTGCCAGCTCCAAAACCGGGACAGGCGTTAATCAGCCCCAGCATTTT.

The chain combines TRBV11-2 with TRBJ2-2, with TRBD1 as a possible D gene (7 bases). Deletions cut 5 bases from V and 7 bases from J, with 14 bases between. CDR3 length: 14 amino acids. Germline CDR1 reads SGHAT; CDR2 reads FQNNGV. The CDR3 protein is CASSPYQGGGELFF. In nucleotides, the CDR3 is TGTGCCAGCAGCCCGTACCAGGGGGGCGGGGAGCTGTTTTTT.

The V call is TRBV6-5, the J call TRBJ1-4, with D possibly matching TRBD1 (5 bases). Trimming took off 3 bases at V and 8 bases at J, with 13 bases between the two ends. Germline CDR1 reads MNHEY; CDR2 reads SVGAGI. The CDR3 is made up of 14 amino acids. Here the CDR3 reads CASSYWGGKEKLFF. In DNA form, the CDR3 reads TGTGCCAGCAGTTATTGGGGGGGGAAAGAAAAACTGTTTTTT.

This chain joins TRBV27 and TRBJ1-2; D gene unclear. The CDR3 length is 16 residues. CDR1 is MNHEY, CDR2 SMNVEV, per germline (reference sequence). V lost 2 bases and J 4 bases, leaving 17 bases between the germline ends. The CDR3 protein is CASSLGVGWQSYGYTF. The CDR3 region has the DNA TGTGCCAGCAGTTTAGGAGTAGGTTGGCAGTCCTATGGCTACACCTTC.

This clonotype has more than one count but fewer than ten. V and J are TRBV27 and TRBJ1-1; a possible D gene is TRBD1 (5 bases). Trimming shortened V by 6 bases and J by 5 bases, and 16 bases separated the two germline ends. Germline CDR1 reads MNHEY; CDR2 reads SMNVEV (reference sequence). The CDR3 has 14 amino acids. CDR3 sequence reads: CASRPLGARTEAFF. CDR3 DNA sequence: TGTGCCAGCAGGCCGTTAGGGGCGCGAACTGAAGCTTTCTTT.